This entry lists 28 T cell receptor beta chains sequenced from one sample in a study of T cell changes during pregnancy in multiple sclerosis. The method was immunoSEQ multiplex PCR; TCRdb's version includes in-frame clones alone and lacks a portion of them. The table lists around 55,000 clones, 93% of them singletons. Sequenced material: CD8+ T cells from peripheral blood mononuclear cells, taken in the second trimester of pregnancy. These receptors were obtained from a female donor with multiple sclerosis, enrolled in a pregnancy study.

This clone is a singleton in its sample. The J gene is TRBJ1-4, the V gene TRBV4-1, with TRBD1 matching over 10 bases. The CDR3 sequence is 15 residues long. J was trimmed by 13 bases and V by 0 bases; bases with no gene match: 8. CDR1 is MGHRA and CDR2 is YSYEKL in the germline V gene. Here the CDR3 reads CASSQERQGAPTLFF. CDR3 nucleotide sequence: TGCGCCAGCAGCCAAGAGAGACAGGGGGCCCCCACACTGTTTTTT.

The gene calls are TRBV7-3 and TRBJ1-6; D not certain. This CDR3 comprises 14 residues. Between the trimmed V and J ends, which lost 2 bases and 4 bases, there was a span of 6 bases. Germline-derived CDR1 and CDR2 are SGHTA and FQGTGA. Here the CDR3 reads CASSLRGYNSPLHF. DNA of the CDR3: TGTGCCAGCAGCTTACGCGGGTATAATTCACCCCTCCACTTT.

The chain joins TRBV7-9 to TRBJ1-2, with D unclear. The CDR3 is 13 residues long. The V and J ends lost 2 bases and 2 bases respectively, with 6 bases between them. Germline CDR1 SEHNR, CDR2 FQNEAQ (reference sequence). The CDR3 sequence is CASSLLQNYGYTF. The CDR3 DNA follows: TGTGCCAGCAGCTTATTACAGAACTATGGCTACACCTTC.

V usage is TRBV5-4 and J usage is TRBJ2-1, with a weak D call TRBD2 (6 bases). This CDR3 has 14 amino acids. Germline CDR1 and CDR2: SGHNT and YYREEE (reference sequence). The germline V and J ends were trimmed by 4 bases and 6 bases, with 14 bases remaining between them. The chain's CDR3 is CASSRLGTGNEQFF. The CDR3 DNA reads as TGTGCCAGCAGCCGACTAGGAACGGGCAATGAGCAGTTCTTC.

The chain links TRBV4-1 to TRBJ2-3, with D unclear. This CDR3 has 14 residues. Germline-derived CDR1 and CDR2 are MGHRA and YSYEKL. V lost 0 bases and J 0 bases, leaving 4 bases between the germline ends. For the CDR3, the DNA is TGCGCCAGCAGCCAAGATCTCAGCACAGATACGCAGTATTTT. It encodes CASSQDLSTDTQYF.

This chain uses TRBV7-9 with TRBJ1-2, with a weak D call TRBD1 (5 bases). Trimming took 5 bases from V and 3 from J, leaving 16 bases between them. The CDR3 is 15 residues long. Germline CDR1 SEHNR, CDR2 FQNEAQ (reference sequence). The CDR3 loop is CASSQADSQYYGYTF. The CDR3 nucleotides are TGTGCCAGCAGCCAAGCAGACAGTCAATACTATGGCTACACCTTC.

V and J are TRBV7-8 and TRBJ1-2, with a possible D match to TRBD1 (5 bases). The germline V gene has CDR1 SGHVS and CDR2 FQNEAQ. The germline V and J ends were trimmed by 0 bases and 6 bases, with 11 bases remaining between them. The CDR3 contains 14 residues. Written as DNA, the CDR3 is TGTGCCAGCAGCTTAGCCCGGGGAGGGGATGGCTACACCTTC. It specifies CASSLARGGDGYTF.

The rearrangement links TRBV7-9 to TRBJ2-5; D is possibly TRBD1 (6 bases). Per the germline V gene, CDR1 is SEHNR and CDR2 is FQNEAQ (reference sequence). CDR3 length: 14 residues. Trimming stripped 2 bases from V and 5 bases from J, with 12 bases between. The CDR3 nucleotides are TGTGCCAGCAGCTTATCAGGGGTGGAGGAGACCCAGTACTTC. Protein product: CASSLSGVEETQYF. The full variable domain, its missing parts supplied by reference TRBV7-9 and TRBJ2-5, is DTGVSQNPRHKITKRGQNVTFRCDPISEHNRLYWYRQTLGQGPEFLTYFQNEAQLEKSRLLSDRFSAERPKGSFSTLEIQRTEQGDSAMYLCASSLSGVEETQYFGPGTRLLVL.

The chain recombines TRBV12-5 with TRBJ1-4; 8 positions agree with TRBD1. The CDR3 length is 15 residues. After removal of 5 bases from V and 4 bases from J, the junction contained 6 bases not matched to a gene. CDR1 and CDR2 (germline): LGHNT, FRNRAP. The CDR3 is CASGPWTGINEKLFF. DNA of the CDR3: TGTGCTAGTGGTCCGTGGACAGGGATTAATGAAAAACTGTTTTTT.

The rearrangement uses TRBV5-4 and TRBJ1-1; possible D gene TRBD1, 5 bases. The CDR3 is 13 residues long. The V gene lost 4 bases and the J gene lost 1 base, with 8 bases spanning the gap. CDR1 and CDR2 (germline): SGHNT, YYREEE (reference sequence). CDR3 in DNA: TGTGCCAGCAGCCGTACAGGGAACACTGAAGCTTTCTTT. Protein sequence: CASSRTGNTEAFF.

The chain links TRBV11-2 to TRBJ2-1; TRBD1 matches 7 bases. Germline V lookup: CDR1 SGHAT, CDR2 FQNNGV. Trimming cost V 2 bases and J 5 bases; bases outside gene matches: 9. This CDR3 has 16 amino acids. DNA for the CDR3: TGTGCCAGCAGCTTATGGGCAGGGGGAGATGACAATGAGCAGTTCTTC. Its translation: CASSLWAGGDDNEQFF.

The rearrangement links TRBV7-9 to TRBJ1-1; 11 nucleotides match TRBD1. The CDR3 sequence is 14 residues long. V lost 5 bases to trimming and J lost 5 bases; unmatched junction nucleotides: 4. Looked up from germline, CDR1 is SEHNR and CDR2 is FQNEAQ (reference sequence). For the CDR3, the DNA is TGTGCCAGCAGCCGGACAGGGGGCGGAACTGAAGCTTTCTTT. It codes for CASSRTGGGTEAFF. The whole variable domain, remainder taken from reference TRBV7-9 and TRBJ1-1, is DTGVSQNPRHKITKRGQNVTFRCDPISEHNRLYWYRQTLGQGPEFLTYFQNEAQLEKSRLLSDRFSAERPKGSFSTLEIQRTEQGDSAMYLCASSRTGGGTEAFFGQGTRLTVV.

The chain couples TRBV13 to TRBJ2-2, with a possible D match to TRBD1 (5 bases). This CDR3 has 12 amino acids. The germline V and J ends were trimmed by 5 bases and 7 bases, with 8 bases remaining between them. The germline V gene encodes CDR1 PRHDT and CDR2 FYEKMQ (reference sequence). The CDR3 here is CASSERGGELFF. DNA for the CDR3: TGTGCCAGCAGCGAAAGGGGCGGGGAGCTGTTTTTT. Based on the CDR3 plus reference TRBV13 and TRBJ2-2, the full variable domain is AAGVIQSPRHLIKEKRETATLKCYPIPRHDTVYWYQQGPGQDPQFLISFYEKMQSDKGSIPDRFSAQQFSDYHSELNMSSLELGDSALYFCASSERGGELFFGEGSRLTVL.

The chain uses TRBV27 and TRBJ2-1; tentative D call: TRBD1 (6 bases). V shed 3 bases and J shed 1 base, with 10 bases lying between them. The V gene's germline CDR1 is MNHEY and CDR2 SMNVEV (reference sequence). This CDR3 is 15 amino acids long. CDR3 coding DNA: TGTGCCAGCAGTTTCTTAGGGGGATCCTACAATGAGCAGTTCTTC. Protein sequence: CASSFLGGSYNEQFF.

This chain links TRBV2 with TRBJ1-6; 10 bases are shared with TRBD1. The J segment lost 8 bases and the V segment lost 5 bases, leaving 6 bases of the junction unmatched. CDR3 length: 15 amino acids. Germline V gives CDR1 SNHLY, CDR2 FYNNEI. The CDR3 nucleotides are TGTGCCAGCAGTACACTGACAGGGGGCGATTCACCCCTCCACTTT. It is translated as CASSTLTGGDSPLHF.

The J gene is TRBJ2-7, the V gene TRBV27; TRBD2 is a possible D gene (5 bases). The V and J ends lost 3 bases and 0 bases respectively, with 9 bases between them. Germline loops: CDR1 MNHEY, CDR2 SMNVEV (reference sequence). The length of the CDR3 is 14 residues. CDR3 amino acids: CASSFGGSSYEQYF. The CDR3 nucleotides are TGTGCCAGCAGTTTCGGTGGGAGCTCCTACGAGCAGTACTTC.

This chain joins TRBV11-1 and TRBJ2-7; 8 bases are a match to TRBD2. Trimming removed 0 bases from V and 2 bases from J; junction bases left unmatched: 3. Germline V gene sequence: CDR1 SGHAT, CDR2 FQDESV (reference sequence). CDR3 size: 15 residues. The CDR3 loop reads CASSLASGGTYEQYF. CDR3 nucleotide sequence: TGTGCCAGCAGCTTAGCGTCGGGAGGGACCTACGAGCAGTACTTC.

This chain uses TRBV4-1 with TRBJ1-3; a possible D gene is TRBD1 (6 bases). Germline-derived CDR1 and CDR2 are MGHRA and YSYEKL. The CDR3 consists of 22 residues. Deletions cut 1 base from V and 0 bases from J, with 28 bases between. The CDR3 DNA is TGCGCCAGCAGCCAAGTGGGGTCTTTGACAGGTATACTGATAAACTCTGGAAACACCATATATTTT. It translates to CASSQVGSLTGILINSGNTIYF.

The rearrangement links TRBV9 to TRBJ2-1; 8 bases map to TRBD2. This CDR3 comprises 10 residues. The germline V gene encodes CDR1 SGDLS and CDR2 YYNGEE. V lost 7 bases to trimming and J lost 15 bases; unmatched junction nucleotides: 6. CDR3 coding DNA: TGTGCCAGCGGCCCGGGAGGGGGGTTCTTC. It encodes CASGPGGGFF. The variable domain in full, with the rest retrieved from reference TRBV9 and TRBJ2-1, is DSGVTQTPKHLITATGQRVTLRCSPRSGDLSVYWYQQSLDQGLQFLIQYYNGEERAKGNILERFSAQQFPDLHSELNLSSLELGDSALYFCASGPGGGFFGPGTRLTVL.

In its sample, this clone was seen once. The chain couples TRBV28 to TRBJ2-1, with TRBD2 matching over 14 bases. The V gene end was trimmed by 7 bases and the J gene end by 7 bases; junction bases not matched to a gene: 6. Germline V gene lookup returns CDR1 MDHEN and CDR2 SYDVKM. CDR3 size: 15 residues. The CDR3 loop reads CASTLGTSGRNEQFF. The CDR3 region has the DNA TGTGCCAGCACTCTAGGGACTAGCGGGAGAAATGAGCAGTTCTTC.

The chain combines TRBV27 with TRBJ2-3; 7 positions match TRBD2. V dropped 3 bases and J dropped 2; count of bases not matched to a gene: 5. The CDR3 is 15 amino acids. CDR1 MNHEY and CDR2 SMNVEV come from the germline V gene (reference sequence). CDR3 nucleotides: TGTGCCAGCAGTTTTTCTAGCGGTACCACAGATACGCAGTATTTT. Translating gives CASSFSSGTTDTQYF.

V is TRBV27 and J is TRBJ2-1, with 10 bases fitting TRBD1. Germline assignment: CDR1 MNHEY and CDR2 SMNVEV (reference sequence). With 4 bases clipped from V and 2 bases from J, the junction kept 8 bases outside the gene matches. This CDR3 comprises 17 residues. The CDR3 bases are TGTGCCAGCAGTTCTTGGGACAGGGGTTTTACCTACAATGAGCAGTTCTTC. This sequence encodes CASSSWDRGFTYNEQFF.

The V call is TRBV6-5, the J call TRBJ2-7; D perhaps matches TRBD2 (5 bases). This CDR3 spans 14 amino acids. Germline-derived CDR1 and CDR2 are MNHEY and SVGAGI. Deletions cut 4 bases from V and 4 bases from J, with 14 bases between. The CDR3 reads CASSSLGYTYEQYF. In DNA form, the CDR3 reads TGTGCCAGCAGTTCACTAGGTTATACGTACGAGCAGTACTTC.

The chain is built from TRBV19 and TRBJ1-1; D unresolved. Germline CDR1 reads LNHDA; CDR2 reads SQIVND (reference sequence). The CDR3 contains 12 residues. V lost 5 bases and J lost 3, with 7 bases in between. CDR3 DNA: TGTGCCAGTAGTCCCCCCTACACTGAAGCTTTCTTT. This codes for CASSPPYTEAFF.

The J gene is TRBJ2-5, the V gene TRBV27; possibly TRBD2 for D (5 bases). The V end lost 0 bases, the J end lost 5 bases, and 16 bases lay between the germline ends. CDR1 is MNHEY and CDR2 is SMNVEV in the germline V gene (reference sequence). The CDR3 is made up of 16 amino acids. CDR3 amino acids: CASSLSINEGWETQYF. CDR3 DNA sequence: TGTGCCAGCAGTTTATCTATAAACGAGGGATGGGAGACCCAGTACTTC.

V usage is TRBV7-6 and J usage is TRBJ2-5; 9 bases match TRBD1. Germline V gene data show CDR1 as SGHVS and CDR2 as FNYEAQ. The CDR3 extends over 13 amino acids. J was trimmed by 5 bases and V by 5 bases; bases with no gene match: 3. This CDR3 reads CASSGTGSETQYF. The CDR3 DNA reads as TGTGCCAGCAGCGGGACAGGGAGCGAGACCCAGTACTTC. The full variable domain, with the rest looked up from reference TRBV7-6 and TRBJ2-5, is GAGVSQSPRYKVTKRGQDVALRCDPISGHVSLYWYRQALGQGPEFLTYFNYEAQQDKSGLPNDRFSAERPEGSISTLTIQRTEQRDSAMYRCASSGTGSETQYFGPGTRLLVL.

The rearrangement joins TRBV25-1 to TRBJ1-3; 11 positions match TRBD1. The CDR3 runs 17 residues. Trimming removed 5 bases from V and 0 bases from J; junction bases left unmatched: 6. CDR1 and CDR2 (germline): MGHDK, SYGVNS. In DNA form, the CDR3 reads TGTGCCAGCAGTCACGGGACAGGGGGGAGCTCTGGAAACACCATATATTTT. Translating it yields CASSHGTGGSSGNTIYF.

The chain employs TRBV2 and TRBJ1-2; 8 nucleotides match TRBD1. Unmatched junction bases numbered 4, after V lost 8 bases and J lost 5 bases. This CDR3 comprises 12 residues. CDR1 is SNHLY, CDR2 FYNNEI, per germline. In DNA form, the CDR3 reads TGTGCCAGCGTCGGACAGGGTTATGGCTACACCTTC. Translation: CASVGQGYGYTF.